The rows below give T cell receptor beta chains drawn from one sample of a study of cytomegalovirus exposure and HLA in healthy donors. Measured with immunoSEQ multiplex PCR; TCRdb has only the in-frame clones, and not every one. The sample records about 55,000 clones, around four fifths being singletons. The material sequenced was PBMCs. These receptors were collected from a man aged 25-40 years in good health and CMV-seronegative. Both conserved end residues are part of each CDR3. D genes are given only for firm matches. Some rows mark clone size as missing; the rest say once, few, many or name a class of expanded clone.

j_call clone_size d_call v_call cdr3_nt cdr3_aa
TRBJ2-1 . . TRBV4-1 TGCGCCAGCAGCCAAGAAGGATACCGCGTCGGAGTCAGCTCCTACAATGAGCAGTTCTTC CASSQEGYRVGVSSYNEQFF
TRBJ2-7 . TRBD2 TRBV7-2 TGTGCCAGCAGCTTACACGGACTAGCGGGGGTCTACGAGCAGTACTTC CASSLHGLAGVYEQYF
TRBJ2-1 . TRBD1 TRBV5-1 TGCGCCAGCAGCCCGGACAGGGCCGGTGAGCAGTTCTTC CASSPDRAGEQFF
TRBJ2-1 . TRBD2 TRBV5-1 TGCGCCAGCAGCTTGGGACTAGCGGGAGAGAATGAGCAGTTCTTC CASSLGLAGENEQFF
TRBJ2-1 . . TRBV18 TGTGCCAGCTCACTATTCGCGGATGATGAGCAGTTCTTC CASSLFADDEQFF
TRBJ2-7 . TRBD2 TRBV6-1 TGTGCCAGTTGGTCCTCCGGGACTAAACGCGAGCAGTACTTC CASWSSGTKREQYF
TRBJ2-7 few TRBD2 TRBV9 TGTGCCAGCAGCGTTTCATCTAGCGGGAATTCCTACGAGCAGTACTTC CASSVSSSGNSYEQYF
TRBJ1-5 . TRBD1 TRBV19 TGTGCCAGTAGTATTTGGCAGGGGGCATCGGGCAATCAGCCCCAGCATTTT CASSIWQGASGNQPQHF
TRBJ2-7 . . TRBV10-3 TGTGCCACACTCCGGTCCCCCTCGGGCGAGCAGTACTTC CATLRSPSGEQYF
TRBJ1-2 . TRBD1 TRBV19 TGTGCCAGTAGTGAACGACAGGGTGGGTATGGCTACACCTTC CASSERQGGYGYTF
TRBJ2-5 . . TRBV25-1 TGTGCCAGCAGTGACCAGGTCCAAGAGACCCAGTACTTC CASSDQVQETQYF
TRBJ1-6 . . TRBV4-1 TGCGCCAGCAGCCAAGGTCCCCCTCGCTCCTATAATTCACCCCTCCACTTT CASSQGPPRSYNSPLHF
TRBJ2-1 . TRBD2 TRBV2 TGTGCCACCAAAAAACTAGCGGGAGTTTTCTACAATGAGCAGTTCTTC CATKKLAGVFYNEQFF
TRBJ2-3 . . TRBV15 TGTGCCACCAGCAGACGTTCCGGGGTAGGCGCAGATACGCAGTATTTT CATSRRSGVGADTQYF
TRBJ1-2 . TRBD1 TRBV19 TGTGCCAGTAGTAGGGGGGACAGTAAAAACTATGGCTACACCTTC CASSRGDSKNYGYTF
TRBJ2-7 . TRBD1 TRBV19 TGTGCCAGTAGTTCAAGACAGGGGGCCGCCGAGCAGTACTTC CASSSRQGAAEQYF
TRBJ2-1 . . TRBV21-1 TGTGCCAGCCCCTTAGCTAGCGGGGGTTACAATGAGCAGTTCTTC CASPLASGGYNEQFF
TRBJ1-5 . . TRBV7-8 TGTGCCAGCAGCCGCGGGCCAGAAAGAAGTTATCAGCCCCAGCATTTT CASSRGPERSYQPQHF
TRBJ1-2 . TRBD1 TRBV11-2 TGTGCCAGCAGCTTAGTGGGACAGGTGGACGCTTATGGCTACACCTTC CASSLVGQVDAYGYTF
TRBJ1-1 . . TRBV6-1 TGTGCCAGCAGTGAGGGGGAGGGTGGGTATTCTGTAGCTTTCTTT CASSEGEGGYSVAFF
TRBJ2-1 . TRBD2 TRBV18 TGTGCCAGCTGGGGGGGTGAGCAGTTCTTC CASWGGEQFF
TRBJ1-1 . . TRBV9 TGTGCCAGCAGCGTAGTAGGGGGGGCAGGGACTGAAGCTTTCTTT CASSVVGGAGTEAFF
TRBJ2-1 . . TRBV11-3 TGTGCCAGCAGCTCCCAGGGTGGCAATGAGCAGTTCTTC CASSSQGGNEQFF
TRBJ2-1 few . TRBV13 TGTGCCAGCAGCTTATCAGAGGGCTACAATGAGCAGTTCTTC CASSLSEGYNEQFF
TRBJ2-7 . TRBD1 TRBV5-6 TGTGCCAGCAGCTGGGGGGGACAGGGTCAAGTCCACGAGCAGTACTTC CASSWGGQGQVHEQYF
TRBJ2-2 . . TRBV5-1 TGCGCCAGCAGCTTGGGCCTAGTATCCACCGGGGAGCTGTTTTTT CASSLGLVSTGELFF
TRBJ1-5 . . TRBV28 TGTGCCAGCAGTTTATTTCTTCAGCCCCAGCATTTT CASSLFLQPQHF
TRBJ1-5 . . TRBV6-6 TGTGCCAGCAGCCTATCCTTACGCAATCAGCCCCAGCATTTT CASSLSLRNQPQHF
TRBJ2-7 . TRBD1 TRBV6-6 TGTGCCAGCAGTTACGGGACAGGGGACCATTCCTACGAGCAGTACTTC CASSYGTGDHSYEQYF
TRBJ2-5 . . TRBV2 TGTGCCAGCAGTGTAGAACAAGAGACCCAGTACTTC CASSVEQETQYF
TRBJ1-2 . TRBD1 TRBV10-3 TGTGCCATCAGTGAGTCGAGGTCAGGGGGCAGTTATGGCTACACCTTC CAISESRSGGSYGYTF
TRBJ2-7 . TRBD2 TRBV7-6 TGTGCCAGCAGCTTAGGACCTAGCGGGAGCACGTACGAGCAGTACTTC CASSLGPSGSTYEQYF
TRBJ1-2 once TRBD1 TRBV27 TGTGCCAGCAGTACGAGGACAGGGGCGAACTATGGCTACACCTTC CASSTRTGANYGYTF
TRBJ1-1 . . TRBV19 TGTGCCAGCCGAGAGGGCGCAGTGAACACTGAAGCTTTCTTT CASREGAVNTEAFF
TRBJ2-1 . TRBD2 TRBV6-5 TGTGCCAGCAGTTCTCGGGGGGACAATGAGCAGTTCTTC CASSSRGDNEQFF
TRBJ2-2 once . TRBV7-6 TGTGCCAGCACCAACAATGAGGAGGTAAGTTTCGGGGAGCTGTTTTTT CASTNNEEVSFGELFF
TRBJ1-1 . TRBD1 TRBV5-6 TGTGCCAGCAGCCACCGCGGGACAGGGGGCCGAGCTTTCTTT CASSHRGTGGRAFF
TRBJ2-5 . . TRBV19 TGTGCCAGTAGTATAGACAGGGTGGCCGAGACCCAGTACTTC CASSIDRVAETQYF
TRBJ1-5 few . TRBV29-1 TGCAGCGCCTCTCTAGAGGCGGGTAGCAATCAGCCCCAGCATTTT CSASLEAGSNQPQHF
TRBJ1-6 once TRBD1 TRBV30 TGTGCCTGGAGTCCTAGACAGGGGCATAATTCACCCCTCCACTTT CAWSPRQGHNSPLHF
TRBJ2-7 . TRBD2 TRBV7-8 TGTGCCAGCAGCCCGACTAGCGGGGGGAGTTACGAGCAGTACTTC CASSPTSGGSYEQYF